A selection of T cell receptor beta chains follows, all from one sample in a study of patients and donors after allogeneic stem cell transplantation. TCRdb independently ran MiXCR on the RT-PCR reads; one entry per CDR3 protein. The table has about 400,000 distinct CDR3 sequences, around 15% seen once. Sequencing input: blood, either unsorted or a sorted T cell fraction (not recorded which). All receptors come from a human donor who was either an allogeneic HSCT recipient or a stem cell or donor lymphocyte infusion donor (not recorded which). It is not recorded whose cells these are; they may come from a transplant donor. The CDR3 runs from the conserved cysteine through the conserved F or W. A D gene is named only where the DNA matches it firmly. The listing skips clone size in some rows; elsewhere it reads once, few, many or a size class.

clone_size j_call v_call d_call cdr3_aa cdr3_nt
- TRBJ2-1 TRBV7-6 - CASSTPRAYNEQFF TGTGCCAGCAGTACCCCGAGGGCATACAATGAGCAGTTCTTC
- TRBJ1-6 TRBV28 TRBD1 CASSPRQGRNNSPLHF TGTGCCAGCAGTCCCCGACAGGGAAGGAATAATTCACCCCTCCACTTT
- TRBJ2-7 TRBV9 - CASSPQGDPYEQYF TGTGCCAGCAGCCCTCAAGGAGACCCCTACGAGCAGTACTTC
- TRBJ1-1 TRBV5-1 - CASSENQNTEAFF TGCGCCAGCAGCGAGAACCAGAACACTGAAGCTTTCTTT
- TRBJ2-5 TRBV12-5 TRBD1 CASLPTGSAQETQYF TGTGCTAGTCTCCCGACAGGGAGCGCCCAAGAGACCCAGTACTTC
few TRBJ2-7 TRBV12-3/TRBV12-4 - CASSRGYGSYEQYF TGTGCCAGCAGTCGGGGTTACGGCTCCTACGAGCAGTACTTC
many TRBJ2-7 TRBV12-3/TRBV12-4 TRBD2 CASRLAGYSYEQYF TGTGCCAGCAGACTAGCGGGCTACTCCTACGAGCAGTACTTC
- TRBJ2-7 TRBV5-1 - CASSFVAGTHSYEQYF TGCGCCAGCAGCTTCGTGGCAGGGACCCACTCCTACGAGCAGTACTTC
- TRBJ2-1 TRBV28 - CASSRPPDLPYNEQFF TGTGCCAGCAGCCGCCCCCCGGACCTTCCCTACAATGAGCAGTTCTTC
few TRBJ2-5 TRBV20-1 TRBD2 CSERGAGGETQYF TGCAGTGAGCGGGGGGCCGGGGGGGAGACCCAGTACTTC
few TRBJ2-1 TRBV7-9 TRBD2 CASSNLAGNYNEQFF TGTGCCAGCAGCAACCTAGCGGGAAACTACAATGAGCAGTTCTTC
many TRBJ2-1 TRBV5-1 TRBD2 CASRVVLPTSGVGNEQFF TGCGCCAGCAGGGTGGTCCTCCCGACTAGCGGGGTGGGCAATGAGCAGTTCTTC
few TRBJ2-5 TRBV11-3 TRBD1 CASRLNPGQGQETQYF TGTGCCAGCAGACTCAACCCAGGACAGGGCCAAGAGACCCAGTACTTC
once TRBJ2-2 TRBV27 TRBD2 CASSMGLAAGGELLF TGTGCCAGCAGTATGGGACTAGCGGCAGGCGGGGAGCTGCTTTTT
- TRBJ2-7 TRBV5-1 TRBD1 CASSLAWDRGHYEQYF TGCGCCAGCAGCTTGGCCTGGGACAGGGGGCACTACGAGCAGTACTTC
few TRBJ2-1 TRBV11-2 - CASSTASEQFF TGTGCCAGCAGCACCGCTAGTGAGCAGTTCTTC
many TRBJ2-2 TRBV2 TRBD2 CASDPSGNTGELFF TGTGCCAGCGACCCTAGCGGGAACACCGGGGAGCTGTTTTTT
many TRBJ2-3 TRBV4-3 TRBD2 CASSQAFGLAASTDTQYF TGCGCCAGCAGCCAAGCCTTCGGACTAGCGGCTAGCACAGATACGCAGTATTTT
- TRBJ2-5 TRBV3-1 TRBD2 CASSLAGVPDF TGTGCCAGCAGCCTGGCGGGGGTTCCAGACTTC
- TRBJ2-7 TRBV29-1 - CSVEGGKDRSSYEQYF TGCAGCGTTGAAGGCGGTAAGGACAGATCCTCCTACGAGCAGTACTTC
- TRBJ2-7 TRBV10-3 TRBD1 CAISDQGQGGNAYEQYF TGTGCCATCAGTGACCAAGGACAGGGTGGTAACGCCTACGAGCAGTACTTC
- TRBJ2-5 TRBV6-5 - CASSRGAETQYF TGTGCCAGCAGTCGAGGCGCGGAGACCCAGTACTTC
- TRBJ2-6 TRBV6-2/TRBV6-3 - CASTGGANVLTF TGTGCCAGCACTGGTGGGGCCAACGTCCTGACTTTC
few TRBJ2-1 TRBV7-9 TRBD2 CASTSGGRAGEQFF TGTGCCAGCACCTCCGGCGGGAGGGCAGGTGAGCAGTTCTTC
few TRBJ1-4 TRBV6-1 - CASSPLNPGLNEKLFF TGTGCCAGCAGTCCCCTCAACCCAGGGTTAAATGAAAAACTGTTTTTT
- TRBJ2-3 TRBV20-1 - CSARNQIGQYF TGCAGTGCTCGGAACCAGATAGGGCAGTATTTT
few TRBJ1-3 TRBV4-1 - CASSPTPPGLGSSGNTIYF TGCGCCAGCAGCCCTACACCTCCAGGTTTAGGGAGCTCTGGAAACACCATATATTTT
- TRBJ2-7 TRBV12-3/TRBV12-4 TRBD2 CASSFPGSGGPSSYEQYF TGTGCCAGCAGTTTCCCGGGTAGCGGGGGGCCAAGCTCCTACGAGCAGTACTTC
few TRBJ1-3 TRBV29-1 - CSVLRESGNTIYF TGCAGCGTCTTGAGGGAATCTGGAAACACCATATATTTT
many TRBJ2-1 TRBV7-3 TRBD2 CASSSIAGGPYNEQFF TGTGCCAGCAGCTCAATAGCGGGAGGGCCCTACAATGAGCAGTTCTTC
- TRBJ2-7 TRBV18 - CASSTGTLSYEQYF TGTGCCAGCTCCACCGGGACCCTCTCCTACGAGCAGTACTTC
many TRBJ1-1 TRBV7-9 TRBD1 CASSTGQVNTEAFF TGTGCCAGCAGCACGGGACAGGTGAACACTGAAGCTTTCTTT
- TRBJ2-7 TRBV3-1 TRBD2 CASSQWGGGANEQYF TGTGCCAGCAGCCAATGGGGGGGTGGGGCGAACGAGCAGTACTTC
many TRBJ1-1 TRBV5-1 TRBD1 CASSGRDRGNTEAFF TGCGCCAGCAGCGGAAGGGACAGGGGGAACACTGAAGCTTTCTTT
few TRBJ2-2 TRBV11-3 TRBD2 CASSSRTSGRGELFF TGTGCCAGCAGCTCACGGACTAGCGGGAGGGGGGAGCTGTTTTTT
- TRBJ1-2 TRBV20-1 - CSAQRGNYGYTF TGCAGTGCCCAGAGGGGTAACTATGGCTACACCTTC
- TRBJ2-7 TRBV12-5 TRBD1 CASALLTGGDEQYF TGTGCTAGTGCCCTCCTGACAGGGGGTGACGAGCAGTACTTC
few TRBJ2-3 TRBV7-3 TRBD2 CASSSTSGRSDTQYF TGTGCCAGCAGCTCAACTAGCGGGAGGTCAGATACGCAGTATTTT
- TRBJ2-1 TRBV24-1 TRBD2 CATSGLAGPNEQFF TGTGCCACCAGCGGACTAGCGGGGCCCAATGAGCAGTTCTTC
- TRBJ2-2 TRBV4-1 TRBD2 CASSRTSGRALMNTGELFF TGCGCCAGCAGCCGGACTAGCGGGAGGGCCCTTATGAACACCGGGGAGCTGTTTTTT
- TRBJ1-2 TRBV10-3 - CAISGPRTAGDYGYTF TGTGCCATCAGTGGGCCCCGGACAGCCGGGGACTATGGCTACACCTTC
few TRBJ2-3 TRBV6-5 - CASSYSIFAGSPDTQYF TGTGCCAGCAGTTACTCGATATTTGCAGGGTCCCCAGATACGCAGTATTTT
- TRBJ2-5 TRBV2 - CASSEGPGIETQYF TGTGCCAGCAGTGAAGGTCCAGGGATAGAGACCCAGTACTTC
- TRBJ2-3 TRBV10-3 TRBD2 CAIRPGVLAGADTQYF TGTGCCATCCGACCCGGAGTGTTAGCGGGGGCAGATACGCAGTATTTT
- TRBJ1-2 TRBV7-6 - CASSLAREGGYTF TGTGCCAGCAGCTTAGCGCGAGAGGGAGGCTACACCTTC
many TRBJ1-1 TRBV12-3/TRBV12-4 - CASNLVDTEAFF TGTGCCAGCAACCTGGTGGACACTGAAGCTTTCTTT
few TRBJ2-7 TRBV7-6 TRBD1 CASSFGTGAFYEQYF TGTGCCAGCAGCTTCGGGACAGGGGCTTTCTACGAGCAGTACTTC
few TRBJ1-1 TRBV20-1 - CSARDLQNTEAFF TGCAGTGCTAGAGATCTACAGAACACTGAAGCTTTCTTT
- TRBJ2-7 TRBV20-1 TRBD2 CSARSLAGGFKEQYF TGCAGTGCTAGATCGTTAGCGGGGGGATTCAAGGAGCAGTACTTC
many TRBJ2-1 TRBV7-8 - CASSPNPGNEQFF TGTGCCAGCAGCCCCAACCCTGGGAATGAGCAGTTCTTC
- TRBJ1-4 TRBV14 - CASSQGGRGREKLFF TGTGCCAGCAGCCAGGGGGGCAGGGGACGGGAAAAACTGTTTTTT
- TRBJ1-2 TRBV12-3/TRBV12-4 - CASTRGPGYTF TGTGCCAGCACCCGGGGGCCTGGCTACACCTTC
many TRBJ2-2 TRBV12-3/TRBV12-4 TRBD2 CASSPLAGAATGELFF TGTGCCAGCAGTCCGCTAGCGGGGGCCGCCACCGGGGAGCTGTTTTTT
few TRBJ2-7 TRBV27 - CASSPRWNGNEQYF TGTGCCAGCAGTCCCAGGTGGAACGGGAACGAGCAGTACTTC
few TRBJ1-5 TRBV19 - CASSIDFNQPQHF TGTGCCAGTAGTATTGACTTTAATCAGCCCCAGCATTTT
few TRBJ1-4 TRBV5-1 - CASSLEGTIKLFF TGCGCCAGCAGCTTGGAAGGGACAATCAAACTGTTTTTT
many TRBJ2-7 TRBV4-1 - CASSQDEAGTYEQYF TGCGCCAGCAGCCAAGATGAGGCAGGGACCTACGAGCAGTACTTC
- TRBJ2-3 TRBV10-3 - CAISDGGTDTQYF TGTGCCATCAGTGATGGGGGCACAGATACGCAGTATTTT
- TRBJ2-1 TRBV28 - CASSIEGRTYNEQFF TGTGCCAGCAGTATCGAGGGACGGACCTACAATGAGCAGTTCTTC